The source of this T cell receptor (beta chain) is a study of T cell responses to AZD1222 COVID-19 vaccine. Second-dose groups at about 4 or about 12 weeks were pooled. Study-wide points: Increased Spike-specific TCR breadth and depth were observed after two AZD1222 doses. The study found vaccine-associated CD4 TCRs spanning spike, dominant at 160-218 and 743-854. Within unmutated variant regions lay the reported targets of nearly half of spike-specific TCRs.

CDR3 size: 15 residues. V shed 5 bases and J 2 bases; nucleotides not matched to a gene: 5. Germline CDR1 and CDR2: SGHTA and FQGTGA. With regard to this clone: Its antigen is as yet unknown.

Here immunoSEQ multiplex PCR was the method, and the copy in TCRdb shows in-frame clones only, minus some. The sample carries 120,000 or so clones, around 89% recorded once. The sample here was peripheral blood, taken 28 days after the second AZD1222 dose. The clonotype originates from an adult who received the AZD1222 COVID-19 vaccine. The chain carries TRBV7-3 and TRBJ2-2; 7 bases match TRBD1. The CDR3 sequence: CASSRQGKNTGELFF. The CDR3 DNA follows: TGTGCCAGCAGCAGACAGGGTAAAAACACCGGGGAGCTGTTTTTT.